This TCR beta chain appears in the sequencing data of a study of blood T cell repertoires in COVID-19. Profiling relied on immunoSEQ multiplex PCR, and the TCRdb table lists in-frame clones only, not all of them. The sample consists of around 190,000 clones, roughly 85% of them appearing once. This CDR3 is 16 amino acids long. With 3 bases removed from V and 4 bases from J, the gap between germline ends came to 17 bases. From germline, CDR1 is MNHEY and CDR2 SVGEGT. The TCR sequence derives from a woman under 30 who had recovered from COVID-19. The sample taken for sequencing was PBMCs or T cells enriched from blood (not recorded which). The chain uses TRBV6-2 or TRBV6-3 and TRBJ2-3; no clear D gene. The CDR3 loop is CASSYLPVWAPDTQYF. The DNA of the CDR3 is TGTGCCAGCAGTTATCTACCCGTGTGGGCCCCAGATACGCAGTATTTT.